This T cell receptor (beta chain) was identified during a study of blood T cell repertoires in COVID-19. This CDR3 is built from 15 residues. CDR1 and CDR2 from the germline V gene are MDHEN and SYDVKM. V was trimmed by 2 bases and J by 3 bases, leaving 13 bases between them. Data came from immunoSEQ multiplex PCR; TCRdb stores just in-frame clones and leaves some out. The sample carries around 370,000 clones, about 90% recorded once. Sequencing used peripheral blood. This TCR was recovered from a woman between 50 and 59 years old with COVID-19, enrolled during active disease. The V and J genes are TRBV28 and TRBJ1-1, with TRBD1 as a possible D gene (6 bases). CDR3 amino acids: CASSLGQGFYTEAFF. In nucleotides, the CDR3 is TGTGCCAGCAGTTTAGGGCAGGGGTTTTACACTGAAGCTTTCTTT.